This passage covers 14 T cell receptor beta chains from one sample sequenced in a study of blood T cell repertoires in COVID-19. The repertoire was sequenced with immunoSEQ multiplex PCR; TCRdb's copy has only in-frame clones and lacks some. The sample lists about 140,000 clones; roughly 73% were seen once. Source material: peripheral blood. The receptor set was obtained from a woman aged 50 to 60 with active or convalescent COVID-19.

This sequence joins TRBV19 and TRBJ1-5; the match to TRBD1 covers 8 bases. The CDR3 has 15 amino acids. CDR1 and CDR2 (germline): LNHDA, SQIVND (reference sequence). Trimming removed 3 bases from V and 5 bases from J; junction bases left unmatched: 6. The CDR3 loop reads CASSMGQEWDQPQHF. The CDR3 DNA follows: TGTGCCAGTAGTATGGGACAGGAATGGGATCAGCCCCAGCATTTT.

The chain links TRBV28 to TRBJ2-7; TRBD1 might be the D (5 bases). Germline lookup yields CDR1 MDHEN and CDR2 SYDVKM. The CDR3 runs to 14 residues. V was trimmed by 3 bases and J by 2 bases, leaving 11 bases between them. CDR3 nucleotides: TGTGCCAGCAGTTTGAACAGGCCGCCCTACGAGCAGTACTTC. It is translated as CASSLNRPPYEQYF. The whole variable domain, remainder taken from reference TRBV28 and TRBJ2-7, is DVKVTQSSRYLVKRTGEKVFLECVQDMDHENMFWYRQDPGLGLRLIYFSYDVKMKEKGDIPEGYSVSREKKERFSLILESASTNQTSMYLCASSLNRPPYEQYFGPGTRLTVT.

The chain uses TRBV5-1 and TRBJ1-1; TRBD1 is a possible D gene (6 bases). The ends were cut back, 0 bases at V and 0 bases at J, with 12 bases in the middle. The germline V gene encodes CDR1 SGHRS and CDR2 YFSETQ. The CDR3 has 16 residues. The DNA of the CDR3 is TGCGCCAGCAGCTTGGGGTGGCAGGGGATGAACACTGAAGCTTTCTTT. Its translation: CASSLGWQGMNTEAFF. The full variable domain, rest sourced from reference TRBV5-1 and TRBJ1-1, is KAGVTQTPRYLIKTRGQQVTLSCSPISGHRSVSWYQQTPGQGLQFLFEYFSETQRNKGNFPGRFSGRQFSNSRSEMNVSTLELGDSALYLCASSLGWQGMNTEAFFGQGTRLTVV.

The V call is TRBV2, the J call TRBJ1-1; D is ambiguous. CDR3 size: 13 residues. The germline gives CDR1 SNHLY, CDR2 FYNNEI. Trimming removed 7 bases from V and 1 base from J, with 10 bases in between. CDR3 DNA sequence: TGTGCCAGCATAGTTATAAGGAACACTGAAGCTTTCTTT. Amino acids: CASIVIRNTEAFF.

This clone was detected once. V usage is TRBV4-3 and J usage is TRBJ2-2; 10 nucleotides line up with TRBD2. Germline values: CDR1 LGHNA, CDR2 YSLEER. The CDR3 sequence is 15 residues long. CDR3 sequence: CPRSQKRGGTGELFF. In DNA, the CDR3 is TGCCCCCGCAGCCAAAAGCGGGGGGGGACCGGGGAGCTGTTTTTT.

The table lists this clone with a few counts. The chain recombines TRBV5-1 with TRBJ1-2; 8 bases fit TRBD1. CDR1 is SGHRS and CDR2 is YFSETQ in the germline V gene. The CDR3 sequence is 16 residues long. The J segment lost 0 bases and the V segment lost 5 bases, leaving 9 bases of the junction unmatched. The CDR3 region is CASSPETGGPNYGYTF. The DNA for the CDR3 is TGCGCCAGCAGTCCAGAAACAGGGGGGCCTAACTATGGCTACACCTTC.

The CDR3 DNA sequence: TGTGCCTGGAGTGGGAAAACAGGAAGTTTTCCTGGAAACACCATATATTTT. This sequence encodes CAWSGKTGSFPGNTIYF. This chain links TRBV30 with TRBJ1-3, with D perhaps TRBD1 (5 bases). Germline loops: CDR1 GTSNPN, CDR2 SVGIG (reference sequence). This CDR3 is built from 17 residues. V was shortened by 1 base and J by 2 bases, with 18 bases between the two germline ends.

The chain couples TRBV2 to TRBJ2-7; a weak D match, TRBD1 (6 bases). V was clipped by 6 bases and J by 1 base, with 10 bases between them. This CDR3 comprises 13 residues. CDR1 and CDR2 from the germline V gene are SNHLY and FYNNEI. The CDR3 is CASRGGQSYEQYF. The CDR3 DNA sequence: TGTGCCAGCAGAGGAGGACAGTCCTACGAGCAGTACTTC.

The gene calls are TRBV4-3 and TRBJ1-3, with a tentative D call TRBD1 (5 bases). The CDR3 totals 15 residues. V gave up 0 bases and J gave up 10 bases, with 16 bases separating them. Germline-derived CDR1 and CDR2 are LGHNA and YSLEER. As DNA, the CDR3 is TGCGCCAGCAGCCAAGATTGGCAGGGAATTAGGACCATATATTTT. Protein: CASSQDWQGIRTIYF.

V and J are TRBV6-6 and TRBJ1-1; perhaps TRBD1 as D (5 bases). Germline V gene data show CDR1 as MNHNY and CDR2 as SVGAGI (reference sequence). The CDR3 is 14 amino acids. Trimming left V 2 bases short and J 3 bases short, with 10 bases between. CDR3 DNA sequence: TGTGCCAGCAGTTACAACAGGAGGGACACTGAAGCTTTCTTT. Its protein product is CASSYNRRDTEAFF.

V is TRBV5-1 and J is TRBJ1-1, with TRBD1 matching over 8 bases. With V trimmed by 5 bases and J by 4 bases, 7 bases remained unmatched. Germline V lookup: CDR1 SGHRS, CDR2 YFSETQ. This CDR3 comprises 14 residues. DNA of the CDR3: TGCGCCAGCAGACCGGGGACAGGTGTCACTGAAGCTTTCTTT. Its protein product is CASRPGTGVTEAFF.

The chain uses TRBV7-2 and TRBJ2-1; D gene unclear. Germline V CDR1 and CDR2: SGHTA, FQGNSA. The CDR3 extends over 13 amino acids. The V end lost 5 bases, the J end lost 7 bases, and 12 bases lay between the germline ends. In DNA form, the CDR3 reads TGTGCCAGCAGCCGAGAAGAGGTAAATGAGCAGTTCTTC. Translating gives CASSREEVNEQFF. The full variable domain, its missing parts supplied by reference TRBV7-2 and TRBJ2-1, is GAGVSQSPSNKVTEKGKDVELRCDPISGHTALYWYRQSLGQGLEFLIYFQGNSAPDKSGLPSDRFSAERTGGSVSTLTIQRTQQEDSAVYLCASSREEVNEQFFGPGTRLTVL.

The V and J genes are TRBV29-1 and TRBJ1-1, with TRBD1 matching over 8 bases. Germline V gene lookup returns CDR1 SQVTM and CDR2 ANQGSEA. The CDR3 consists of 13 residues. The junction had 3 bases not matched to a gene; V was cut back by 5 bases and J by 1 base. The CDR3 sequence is CSVTGTGNTEAFF. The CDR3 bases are TGCAGCGTTACCGGGACAGGGAACACTGAAGCTTTCTTT.

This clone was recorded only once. CDR3 amino acids: CASSLDSPRVQFF. CDR3 in DNA: TGTGCCAGCAGTCTGGACTCCCCTAGGGTGCAGTTCTTC. The V gene is TRBV27, the J gene TRBJ2-1; a weak D match, TRBD2 (5 bases). Germline V CDR1 and CDR2: MNHEY, SMNVEV (reference sequence). The CDR3 contains 13 residues. Trimming took off 5 bases at V and 12 bases at J, with 17 bases between the two ends.